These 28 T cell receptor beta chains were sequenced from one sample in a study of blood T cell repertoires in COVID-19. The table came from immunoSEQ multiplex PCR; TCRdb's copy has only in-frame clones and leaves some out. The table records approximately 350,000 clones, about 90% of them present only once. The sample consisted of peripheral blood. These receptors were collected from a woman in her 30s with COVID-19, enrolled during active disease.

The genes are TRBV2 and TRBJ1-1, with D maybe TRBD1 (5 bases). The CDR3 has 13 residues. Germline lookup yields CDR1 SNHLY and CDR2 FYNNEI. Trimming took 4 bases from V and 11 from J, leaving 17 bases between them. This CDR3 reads CASSGYRNLAAFF. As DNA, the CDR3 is TGTGCCAGCAGTGGATACAGGAATTTGGCGGCTTTCTTT.

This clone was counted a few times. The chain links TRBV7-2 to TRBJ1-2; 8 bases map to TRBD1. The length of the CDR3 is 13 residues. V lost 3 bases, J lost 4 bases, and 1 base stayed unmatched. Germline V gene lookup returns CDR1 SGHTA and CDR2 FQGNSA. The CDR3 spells CASSFGTGYGYTF. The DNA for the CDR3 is TGTGCCAGCAGCTTCGGGACAGGCTATGGCTACACCTTC.

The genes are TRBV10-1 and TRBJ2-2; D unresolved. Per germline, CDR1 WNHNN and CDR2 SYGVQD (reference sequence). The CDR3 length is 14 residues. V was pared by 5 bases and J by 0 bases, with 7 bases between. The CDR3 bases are TGCGCCAGCAGTCGCGATTCGAACACCGGGGAGCTGTTTTTT. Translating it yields CASSRDSNTGELFF.

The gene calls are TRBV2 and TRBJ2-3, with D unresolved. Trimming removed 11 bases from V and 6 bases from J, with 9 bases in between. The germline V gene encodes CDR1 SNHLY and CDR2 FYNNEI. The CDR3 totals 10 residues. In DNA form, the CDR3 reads TGTGCCGCGCTGAGGGATACGCAGTATTTT. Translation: CAALRDTQYF. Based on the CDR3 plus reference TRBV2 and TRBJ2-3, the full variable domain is EPEVTQTPSHQVTQMGQEVILRCVPISNHLYFYWYRQILGQKVEFLVSFYNNEISEKSEIFDDQFSVERPDGSNFTLKIRSTKLEDSAMYFCAALRDTQYFGPGTRLTVL.

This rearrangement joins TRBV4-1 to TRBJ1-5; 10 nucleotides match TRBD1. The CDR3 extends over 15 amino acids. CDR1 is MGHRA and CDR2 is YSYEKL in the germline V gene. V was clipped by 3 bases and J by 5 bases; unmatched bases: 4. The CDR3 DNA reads TGCGCCAGCAGCCACCGGGACAGGGGAGATCAGCCCCAGCATTTT. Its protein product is CASSHRDRGDQPQHF.

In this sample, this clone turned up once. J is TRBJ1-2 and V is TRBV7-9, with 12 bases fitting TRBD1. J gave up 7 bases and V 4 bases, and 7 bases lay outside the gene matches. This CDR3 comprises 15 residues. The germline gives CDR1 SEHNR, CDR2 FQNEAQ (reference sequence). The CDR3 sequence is CASSSPGQGARGYTF. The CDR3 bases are TGTGCCAGCAGCTCGCCGGGACAGGGGGCGCGTGGCTACACCTTC.

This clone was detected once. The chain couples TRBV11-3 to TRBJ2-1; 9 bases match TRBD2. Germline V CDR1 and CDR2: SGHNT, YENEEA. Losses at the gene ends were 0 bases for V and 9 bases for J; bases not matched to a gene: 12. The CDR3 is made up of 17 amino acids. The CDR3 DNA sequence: TGTGCCAGCAGCTTAGAGGCGGGCGGGAGGGCCGTCAGTGAGCAGTTCTTC. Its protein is CASSLEAGGRAVSEQFF.

The CDR3 DNA reads TGCGCCAGCAGCCAAGTGGAGCAGGGGATACGACACAATGAGCAGTTCTTC. Amino acids: CASSQVEQGIRHNEQFF. This sequence joins TRBV4-1 and TRBJ2-1, with D perhaps TRBD1 (6 bases). With 1 base removed from V and 5 bases from J, the gap between germline ends came to 18 bases. The germline CDR1 and CDR2 sequences are MGHRA and YSYEKL. This CDR3 is built from 17 residues.

For the CDR3, the DNA is TGCAGCGTTGCCCCGGACAGCTTCTATGGCTACACCTTC. This codes for CSVAPDSFYGYTF. V gene TRBV29-1 combines with J gene TRBJ1-2, with D possibly TRBD1 on 6 matching bases. Germline CDR1 and CDR2: SQVTM and ANQGSEA. Trimming shortened V by 4 bases and J by 4 bases, and 13 bases separated the two germline ends. CDR3 length equals 13 residues.

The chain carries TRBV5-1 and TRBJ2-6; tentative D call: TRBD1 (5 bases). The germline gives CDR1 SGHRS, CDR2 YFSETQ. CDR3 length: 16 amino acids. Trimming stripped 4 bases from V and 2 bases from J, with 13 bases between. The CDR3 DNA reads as TGCGCCAGCAGCCCGCGCCAGGGTACTGGGGCCAACGTCCTGACTTTC. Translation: CASSPRQGTGANVLTF.

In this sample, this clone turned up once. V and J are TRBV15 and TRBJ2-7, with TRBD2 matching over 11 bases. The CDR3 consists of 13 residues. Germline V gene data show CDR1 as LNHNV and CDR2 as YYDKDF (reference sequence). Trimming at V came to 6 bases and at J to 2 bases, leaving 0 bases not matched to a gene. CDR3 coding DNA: TGTGCCACCAGACTAGCGGGGGCCTACGAGCAGTACGTC. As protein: CATRLAGAYEQYV.

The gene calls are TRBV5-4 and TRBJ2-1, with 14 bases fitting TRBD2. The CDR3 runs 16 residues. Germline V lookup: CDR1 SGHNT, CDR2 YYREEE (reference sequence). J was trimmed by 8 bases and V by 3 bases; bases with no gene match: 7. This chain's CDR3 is CASSSGLAGAIDEQFF. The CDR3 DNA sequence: TGTGCCAGCAGCTCGGGACTAGCGGGAGCAATCGATGAGCAGTTCTTC.

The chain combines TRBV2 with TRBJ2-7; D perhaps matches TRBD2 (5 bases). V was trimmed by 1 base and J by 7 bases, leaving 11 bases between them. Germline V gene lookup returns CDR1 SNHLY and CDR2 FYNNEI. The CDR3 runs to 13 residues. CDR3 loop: CASSEGIPGEQYF. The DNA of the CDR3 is TGTGCCAGCAGTGAAGGTATTCCGGGGGAGCAGTACTTC.

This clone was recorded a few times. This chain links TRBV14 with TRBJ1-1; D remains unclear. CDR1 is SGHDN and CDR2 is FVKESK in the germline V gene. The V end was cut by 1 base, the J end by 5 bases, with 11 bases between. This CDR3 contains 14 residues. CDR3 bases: TGTGCCAGCAGCCAAGTTCAACAGAGAACTGAAGCTTTCTTT. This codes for CASSQVQQRTEAFF. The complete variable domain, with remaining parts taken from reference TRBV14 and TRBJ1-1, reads EAGVTQFPSHSVIEKGQTVTLRCDPISGHDNLYWYRRVMGKEIKFLLHFVKESKQDESGMPNNRFLAERTGGTYSTLKVQPAELEDSGVYFCASSQVQQRTEAFFGQGTRLTVV.

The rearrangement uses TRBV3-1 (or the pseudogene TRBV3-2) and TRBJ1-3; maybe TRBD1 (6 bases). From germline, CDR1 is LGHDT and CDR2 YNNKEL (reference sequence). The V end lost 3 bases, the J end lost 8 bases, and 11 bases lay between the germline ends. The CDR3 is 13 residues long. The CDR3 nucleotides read TGTGCCAGCAGCCAGCGGGCAGGGGACACCATATATTTT. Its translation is CASSQRAGDTIYF.

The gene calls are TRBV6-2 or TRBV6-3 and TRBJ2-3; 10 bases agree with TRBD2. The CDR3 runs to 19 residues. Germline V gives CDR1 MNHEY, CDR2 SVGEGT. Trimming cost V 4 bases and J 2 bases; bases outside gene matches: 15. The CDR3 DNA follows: TGTGCCAGCAGTTGGGCAGCGGGAGGGCCAACCCGACTCACAGATACGCAGTATTTT. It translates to CASSWAAGGPTRLTDTQYF.

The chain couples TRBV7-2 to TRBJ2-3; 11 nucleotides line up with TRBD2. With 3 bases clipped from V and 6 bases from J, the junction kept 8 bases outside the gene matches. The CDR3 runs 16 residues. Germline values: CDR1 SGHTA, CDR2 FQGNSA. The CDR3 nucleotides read TGTGCCAGCAGCTTTTGGGGTAGCGGGGGGGCTGATACGCAGTATTTT. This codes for CASSFWGSGGADTQYF.

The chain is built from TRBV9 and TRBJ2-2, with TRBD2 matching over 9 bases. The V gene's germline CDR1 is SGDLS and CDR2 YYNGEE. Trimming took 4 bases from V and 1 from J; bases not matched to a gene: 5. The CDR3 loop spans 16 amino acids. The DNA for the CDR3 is TGTGCCAGCAGCTCCCGGCGGGGGGGGAACACCGGGGAGCTGTTTTTT. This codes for CASSSRRGGNTGELFF.

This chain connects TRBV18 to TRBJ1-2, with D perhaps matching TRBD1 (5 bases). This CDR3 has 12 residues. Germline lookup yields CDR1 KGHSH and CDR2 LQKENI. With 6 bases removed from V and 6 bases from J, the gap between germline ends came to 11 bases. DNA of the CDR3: TGTGCCAGCTCGGTCCAGGGCCATGGCTACACCTTC. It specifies CASSVQGHGYTF.

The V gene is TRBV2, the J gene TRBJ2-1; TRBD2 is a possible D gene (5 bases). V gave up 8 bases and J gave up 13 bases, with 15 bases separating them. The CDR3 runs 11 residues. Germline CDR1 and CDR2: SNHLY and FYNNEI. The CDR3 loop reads CASAKTREQFF. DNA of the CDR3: TGTGCCAGCGCCAAAACTAGGGAACAGTTCTTC.

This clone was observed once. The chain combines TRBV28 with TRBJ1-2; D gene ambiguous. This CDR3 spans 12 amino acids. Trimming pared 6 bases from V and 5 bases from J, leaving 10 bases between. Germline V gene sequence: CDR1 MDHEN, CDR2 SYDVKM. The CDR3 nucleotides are TGTGCCAGCAGCCCCACAGAGTATGGCTACACCTTC. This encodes CASSPTEYGYTF.

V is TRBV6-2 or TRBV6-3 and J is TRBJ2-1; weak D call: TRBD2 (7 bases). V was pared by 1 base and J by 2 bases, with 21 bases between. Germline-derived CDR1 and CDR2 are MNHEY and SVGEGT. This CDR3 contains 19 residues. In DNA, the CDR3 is TGTGCCAGCAGTTACTGGATCTTGGGGGGGCATTTAACCTACAATGAGCAGTTCTTC. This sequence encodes CASSYWILGGHLTYNEQFF.

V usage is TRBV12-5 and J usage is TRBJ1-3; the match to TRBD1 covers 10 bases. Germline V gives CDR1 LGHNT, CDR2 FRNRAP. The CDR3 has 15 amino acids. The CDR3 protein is CAHARDRGSGNTIYF. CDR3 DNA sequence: TGTGCACACGCCAGGGACAGGGGTTCTGGAAACACCATATATTTT.

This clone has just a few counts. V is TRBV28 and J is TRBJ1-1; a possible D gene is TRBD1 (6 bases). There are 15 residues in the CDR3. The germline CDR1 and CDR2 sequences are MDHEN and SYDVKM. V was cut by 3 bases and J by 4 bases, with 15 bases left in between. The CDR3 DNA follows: TGTGCCAGCAGTTTTGACAGGATGGTGGGCACTGAAGCTTTCTTT. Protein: CASSFDRMVGTEAFF.

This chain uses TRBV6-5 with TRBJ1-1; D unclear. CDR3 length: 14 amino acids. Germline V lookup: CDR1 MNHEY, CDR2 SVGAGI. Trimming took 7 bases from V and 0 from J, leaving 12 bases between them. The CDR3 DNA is TGTGCCAGCAAGTACTCTCTGTTGAACACTGAAGCTTTCTTT. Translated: CASKYSLLNTEAFF.

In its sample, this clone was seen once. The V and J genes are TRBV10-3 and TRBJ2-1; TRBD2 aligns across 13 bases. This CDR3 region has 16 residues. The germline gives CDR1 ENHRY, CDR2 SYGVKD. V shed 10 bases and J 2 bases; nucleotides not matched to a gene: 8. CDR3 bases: TGTGCCACGGACTTCGGGACTAGCGGGACCTACAATGAGCAGTTCTTC. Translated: CATDFGTSGTYNEQFF.

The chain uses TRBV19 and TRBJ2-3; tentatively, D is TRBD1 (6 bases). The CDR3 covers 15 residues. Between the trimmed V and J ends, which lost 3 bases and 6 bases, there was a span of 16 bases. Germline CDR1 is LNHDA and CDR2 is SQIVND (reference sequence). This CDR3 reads CASSIRAGDVDTQYF. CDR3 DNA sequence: TGTGCCAGTAGTATTCGGGCAGGGGATGTGGATACGCAGTATTTT.

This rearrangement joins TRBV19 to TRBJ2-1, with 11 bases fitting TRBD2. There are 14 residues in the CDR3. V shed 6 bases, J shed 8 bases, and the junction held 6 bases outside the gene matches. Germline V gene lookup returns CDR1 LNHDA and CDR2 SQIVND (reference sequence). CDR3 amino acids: CASRLAGGSYEQFF. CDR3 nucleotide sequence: TGTGCCAGTAGGTTAGCGGGGGGGTCATATGAGCAGTTCTTC.